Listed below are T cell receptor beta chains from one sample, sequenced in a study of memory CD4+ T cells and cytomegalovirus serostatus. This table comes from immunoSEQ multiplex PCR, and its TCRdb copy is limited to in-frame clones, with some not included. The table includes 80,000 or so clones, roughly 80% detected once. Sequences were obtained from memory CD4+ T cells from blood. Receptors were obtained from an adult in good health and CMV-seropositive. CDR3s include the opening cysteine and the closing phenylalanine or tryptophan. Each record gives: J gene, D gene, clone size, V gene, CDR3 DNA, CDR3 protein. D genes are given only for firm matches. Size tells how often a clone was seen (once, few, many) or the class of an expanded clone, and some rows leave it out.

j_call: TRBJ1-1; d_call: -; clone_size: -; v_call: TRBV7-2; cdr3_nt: TGTGCCAGCAGCCCGGACCCCGAGGACACTGAAGCTTTCTTT; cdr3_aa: CASSPDPEDTEAFF
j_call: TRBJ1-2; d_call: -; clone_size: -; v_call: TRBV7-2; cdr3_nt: TGTGCCAGCAGCTTTGGACGGAACTATGGCTACACCTTC; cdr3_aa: CASSFGRNYGYTF
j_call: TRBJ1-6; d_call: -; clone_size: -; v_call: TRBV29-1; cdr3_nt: TGCAGCGTTGAACCCCTCGCAGGCGCACCCCTCCACTTT; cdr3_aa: CSVEPLAGAPLHF
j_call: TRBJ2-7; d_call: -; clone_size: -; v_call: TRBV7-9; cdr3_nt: TGTGCCAGCAGCTCAAGCGGACCTGCGTTGAACTACGAGCAGTACTTC; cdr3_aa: CASSSSGPALNYEQYF
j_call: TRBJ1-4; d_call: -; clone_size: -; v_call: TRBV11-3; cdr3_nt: TGTGCCAGCAGCTTACGCAGGAATGAAAAACTGTTTTTT; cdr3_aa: CASSLRRNEKLFF
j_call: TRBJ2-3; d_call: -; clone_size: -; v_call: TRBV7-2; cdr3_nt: TGTGCCAGCAGCTTAGGGAGGATAGATACGCAGTATTTT; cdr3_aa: CASSLGRIDTQYF
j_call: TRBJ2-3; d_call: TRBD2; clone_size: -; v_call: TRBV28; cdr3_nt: TGTGCCAGCAGTCTCGGGACTAGCGGGAGAGATACGCAGTATTTT; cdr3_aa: CASSLGTSGRDTQYF
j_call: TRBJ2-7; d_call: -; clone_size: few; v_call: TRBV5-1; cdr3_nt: TGCGCCAGCAGCTTTTCTGGAAACTACGAGCAGTACTTC; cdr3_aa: CASSFSGNYEQYF
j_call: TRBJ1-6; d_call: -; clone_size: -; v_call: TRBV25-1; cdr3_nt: TGTGCCAGCAGTGCTTTAGGTACTAGGGATTCACCCCTCCACTTT; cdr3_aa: CASSALGTRDSPLHF
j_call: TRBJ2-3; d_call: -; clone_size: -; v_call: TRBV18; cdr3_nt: TGTGCCAGCTCACCACCAAGCGGCACAGATACGCAGTATTTT; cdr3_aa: CASSPPSGTDTQYF
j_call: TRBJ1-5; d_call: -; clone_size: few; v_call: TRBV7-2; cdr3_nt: TGTGCCAGCAGCGGAGGTGGGTATCAGCCCCAGCATTTT; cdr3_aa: CASSGGGYQPQHF
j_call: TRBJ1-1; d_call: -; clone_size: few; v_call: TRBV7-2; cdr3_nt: TGTGCCAGCAGCAGGTCTACCGCAACAAGTGGGGCTGAAGCTTTCTTT; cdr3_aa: CASSRSTATSGAEAFF
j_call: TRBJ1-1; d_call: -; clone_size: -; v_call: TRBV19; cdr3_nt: TGTGCCAGTAGTCCCGTAATCCCGGCGATCGAAGCTTTCTTT; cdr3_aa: CASSPVIPAIEAFF
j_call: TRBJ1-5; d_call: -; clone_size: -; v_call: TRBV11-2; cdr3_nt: TGTGCCAGCAGCGGCTCCAGAGCCTACAATCAGCCCCAGCATTTT; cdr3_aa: CASSGSRAYNQPQHF
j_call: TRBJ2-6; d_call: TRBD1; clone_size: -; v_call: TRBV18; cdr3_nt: TGTGCCAGCTCACCACGAGGGGTAGGACAGGGGGCCGGAGGTGGGGCCAACGTCCTGACTTTC; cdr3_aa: CASSPRGVGQGAGGGANVLTF
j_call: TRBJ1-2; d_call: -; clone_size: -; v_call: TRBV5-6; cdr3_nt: TGTGCCAGCAGCTTAAGAGGCTATGGCTACACCTTC; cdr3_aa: CASSLRGYGYTF
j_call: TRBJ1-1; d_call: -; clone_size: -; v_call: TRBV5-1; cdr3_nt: TGCGCCAGCAGCTTGGCCGGGGCCCCTGAAGCTTTCTTT; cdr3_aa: CASSLAGAPEAFF
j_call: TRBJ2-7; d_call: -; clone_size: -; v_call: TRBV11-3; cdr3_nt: TGTGCCAGCAGTCCCCATGGGGGAGCCTACGAGCAGTACTTC; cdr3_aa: CASSPHGGAYEQYF
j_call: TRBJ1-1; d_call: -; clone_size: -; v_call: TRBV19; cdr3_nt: TGTGCCAGTACCGATGGGGGGGTCACTGAAGCTTTCTTT; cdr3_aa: CASTDGGVTEAFF
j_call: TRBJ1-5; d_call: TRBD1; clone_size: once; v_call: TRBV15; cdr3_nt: TGTGCCACCAGCGAAGGGACAGGGTGGAATCAGCCCCAGCATTTT; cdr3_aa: CATSEGTGWNQPQHF
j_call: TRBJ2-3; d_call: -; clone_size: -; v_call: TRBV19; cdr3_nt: TGTGCCAGTAGTATTACGAATACGCAGTATTTT; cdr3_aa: CASSITNTQYF
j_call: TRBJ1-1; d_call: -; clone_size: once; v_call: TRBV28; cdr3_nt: TGTGCCAGCAGCCCCTCGAGGCAGGGAATAGGTTTCACTGAAGCTTTCTTT; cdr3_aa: CASSPSRQGIGFTEAFF
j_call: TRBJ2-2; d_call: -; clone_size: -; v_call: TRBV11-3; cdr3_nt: TGTGCCAGCAGCTTATATCCCGGCGGCGGGGAGCTGTTTTTT; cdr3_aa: CASSLYPGGGELFF
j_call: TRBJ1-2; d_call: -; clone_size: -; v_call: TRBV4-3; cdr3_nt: TGCGCCAGCAGCCTGGACGTCTTAGGCGGCTACACCTTC; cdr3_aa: CASSLDVLGGYTF
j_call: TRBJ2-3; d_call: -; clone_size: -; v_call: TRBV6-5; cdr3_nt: TGTGCCAGCAGTTACTCGCAGGGGACAGATACGCAGTATTTT; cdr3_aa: CASSYSQGTDTQYF
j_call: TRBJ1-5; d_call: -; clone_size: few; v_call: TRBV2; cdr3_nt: TGTGCCAGCAGTGTGGGGGGCACCTATCAGCCCCAGCATTTT; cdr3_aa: CASSVGGTYQPQHF
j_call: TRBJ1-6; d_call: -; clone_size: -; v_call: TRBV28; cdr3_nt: TGTGCCAGCAGTTTTTTATCAATTGAGGGTTCACCCCTCCACTTT; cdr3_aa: CASSFLSIEGSPLHF
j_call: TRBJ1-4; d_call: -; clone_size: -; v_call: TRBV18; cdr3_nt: TGTGCCAGCTCACCGAATCCAGGGGTAGAGGAAAAACTGTTTTTT; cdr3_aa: CASSPNPGVEEKLFF
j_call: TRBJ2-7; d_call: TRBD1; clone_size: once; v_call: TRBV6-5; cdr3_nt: TGTGCCAGCAGTTCTTGGGACAGGGACATCTCCTACGAGCAGTACTTC; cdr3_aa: CASSSWDRDISYEQYF
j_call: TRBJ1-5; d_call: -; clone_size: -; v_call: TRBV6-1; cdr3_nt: TGTGCCAGCAGTGGGGGACATCCGGTGGGGTCGCCCCAGCATTTT; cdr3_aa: CASSGGHPVGSPQHF
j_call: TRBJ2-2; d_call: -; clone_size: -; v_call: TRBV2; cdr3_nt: TGTGCCAGTGGTCACCCCCGGAGGTTCGGGGAGCTGTTTTTT; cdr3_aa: CASGHPRRFGELFF
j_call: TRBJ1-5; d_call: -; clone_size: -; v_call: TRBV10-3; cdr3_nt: TGTGCCATCAGTGAATGGCCAGGAGGAGGGGATAGCAATCAGCCCCAGCATTTT; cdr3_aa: CAISEWPGGGDSNQPQHF
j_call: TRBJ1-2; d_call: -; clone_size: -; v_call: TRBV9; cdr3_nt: TGTGCCAGCAGCGTAATAGGGGATGGCTACACCTTC; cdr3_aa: CASSVIGDGYTF
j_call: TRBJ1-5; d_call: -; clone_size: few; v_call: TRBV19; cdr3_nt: TGTGCCAGTAGTATTTCCTGGAATCAGCCCCAGCATTTT; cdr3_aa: CASSISWNQPQHF
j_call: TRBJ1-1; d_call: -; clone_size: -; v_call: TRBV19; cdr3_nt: TGTGCCAGTAGTATAGTAGGAGCGGATGAAGCTTTCTTT; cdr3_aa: CASSIVGADEAFF
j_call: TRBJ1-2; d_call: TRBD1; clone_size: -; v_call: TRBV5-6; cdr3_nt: TGTGCCAGCAGCTTCCCGGGACAGGGGCAGAATGGCTACACCTTC; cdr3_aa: CASSFPGQGQNGYTF
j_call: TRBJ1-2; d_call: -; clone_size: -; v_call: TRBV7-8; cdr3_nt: TGTGCCAGCAGCCCGACGGCGACCTATGGCTACACCTTC; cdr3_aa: CASSPTATYGYTF
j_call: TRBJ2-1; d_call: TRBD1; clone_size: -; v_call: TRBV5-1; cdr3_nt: TGCGCCAGCAGGATCGGGACAGCTTACAATGAGCAGTTCTTC; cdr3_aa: CASRIGTAYNEQFF
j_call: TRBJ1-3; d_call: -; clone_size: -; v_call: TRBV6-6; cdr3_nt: TGTGCCAGCAGTTACGGAGCAGGGACTGGAAACACCATATATTTT; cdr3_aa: CASSYGAGTGNTIYF
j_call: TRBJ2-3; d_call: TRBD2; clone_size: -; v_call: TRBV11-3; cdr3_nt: TGTGCCAGCGTTCGCGGGAGGGCGGAAAATACGCAGTATTTT; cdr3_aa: CASVRGRAENTQYF
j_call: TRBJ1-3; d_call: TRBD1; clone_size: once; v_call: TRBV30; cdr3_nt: TGTGCCTGGAGTTTGGGACAGGACCACTCAGGGGACACCATATATTTT; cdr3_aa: CAWSLGQDHSGDTIYF
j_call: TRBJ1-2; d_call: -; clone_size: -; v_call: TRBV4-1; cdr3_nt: TGCGCCAGCAGCCATGGGACATCCAACTATGGCTACACCTTC; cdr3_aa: CASSHGTSNYGYTF
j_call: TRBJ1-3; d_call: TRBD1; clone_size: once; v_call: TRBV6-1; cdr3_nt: TGTGCCAGCAGTGAAGCCTTACCAGGGGGCTCTGGAAACACCATATATTTT; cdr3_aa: CASSEALPGGSGNTIYF
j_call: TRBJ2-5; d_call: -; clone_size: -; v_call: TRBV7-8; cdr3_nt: TGTGCCAGCAGCTTAGATCCACTGGCTGGGGAGACCCAGTACTTC; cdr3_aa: CASSLDPLAGETQYF
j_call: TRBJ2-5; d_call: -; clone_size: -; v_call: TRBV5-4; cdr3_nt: TGTGCCAGCAGCTTGGCCCCCCAAGAGACCCAGTACTTC; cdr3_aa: CASSLAPQETQYF
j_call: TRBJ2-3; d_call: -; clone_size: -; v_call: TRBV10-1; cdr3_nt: TGCGCCAGCAGTTCTCCAGGGCTTGGGACAGATACGCAGTATTTT; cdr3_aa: CASSSPGLGTDTQYF
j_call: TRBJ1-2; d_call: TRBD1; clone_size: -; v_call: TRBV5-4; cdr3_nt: TGTGCCAGCAGCGCCGGCTCGTACAGGGGAAACTATGGCTACACCTTC; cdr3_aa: CASSAGSYRGNYGYTF
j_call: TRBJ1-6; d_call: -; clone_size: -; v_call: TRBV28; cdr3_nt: TGTGCCAGCAACGAAGCCATCGATGGTTCACCCCTCCACTTT; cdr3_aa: CASNEAIDGSPLHF
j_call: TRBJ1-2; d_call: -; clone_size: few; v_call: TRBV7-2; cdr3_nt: TGTGCCAGCAGCTTCACACCCTTCGAAGGTTATGGCTACACCTTC; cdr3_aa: CASSFTPFEGYGYTF
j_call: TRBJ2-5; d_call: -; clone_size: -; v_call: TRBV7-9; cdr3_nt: TGTGCCAGCAGCACGGACCAGTGGGAGACCCAGTACTTC; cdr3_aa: CASSTDQWETQYF
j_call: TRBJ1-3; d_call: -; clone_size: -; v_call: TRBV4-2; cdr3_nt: TGTGCCAGCAGCCAAGCGCAACAGGGCGAATACACCATATATTTT; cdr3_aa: CASSQAQQGEYTIYF
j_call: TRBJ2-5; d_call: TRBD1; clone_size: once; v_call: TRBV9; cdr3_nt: TGTGCCAGCAGCAACGACAGGGTCGAGACCCAGTACTTC; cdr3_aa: CASSNDRVETQYF
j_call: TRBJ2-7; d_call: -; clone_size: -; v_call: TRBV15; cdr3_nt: TGTGCCACCAGCTTGGGGATAGGCGACTACGAGCAGTACTTC; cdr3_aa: CATSLGIGDYEQYF
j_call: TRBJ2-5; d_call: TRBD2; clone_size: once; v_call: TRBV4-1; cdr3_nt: TGCGCCAGCAGCCAACCCACTAGCGCCCATGCCCAGACCCAGTACTTC; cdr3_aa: CASSQPTSAHAQTQYF
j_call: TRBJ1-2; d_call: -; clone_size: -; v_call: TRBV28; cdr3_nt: TGTGCCAGCAGACGACAGGCAGCTAACTATGGCTACACCTTC; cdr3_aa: CASRRQAANYGYTF
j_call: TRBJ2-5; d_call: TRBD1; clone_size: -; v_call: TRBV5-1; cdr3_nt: TGCGCCAGCAGCCTGAACCGGGACAGGGTGCAGGAGACCCAGTACTTC; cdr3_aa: CASSLNRDRVQETQYF
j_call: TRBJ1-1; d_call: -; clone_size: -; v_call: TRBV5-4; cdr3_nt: TGTGCCAGCAGCCTAGGCCGGGACAAAGAAGCTTTCTTT; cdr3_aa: CASSLGRDKEAFF
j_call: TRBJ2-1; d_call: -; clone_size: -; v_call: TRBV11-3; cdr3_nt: TGTGCCAGCAGCTGGGAAGCCTACAATGAGCAGTTCTTC; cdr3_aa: CASSWEAYNEQFF
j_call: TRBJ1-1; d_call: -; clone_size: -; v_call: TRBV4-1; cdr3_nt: TGCGCCAGCAGCCAAGAAGGAGGGACCCCAAGGGACACTGAAGCTTTCTTT; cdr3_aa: CASSQEGGTPRDTEAFF